This T cell receptor (beta chain) was obtained from a study of cytomegalovirus exposure and HLA in healthy donors. A multiplex PCR was run with 60 Vbeta primers and 13 Jbeta primers. Here immunoSEQ multiplex PCR was the method, and the copy in TCRdb shows in-frame clones only, minus some. This table has fewer than 200,000 clones, 81% appearing once. Germline lookup yields CDR1 SEHNR and CDR2 FQNEAQ (reference sequence). The CDR3 length is 11 residues. V lost 5 bases and J lost 11, with 9 bases in between. The chain carries TRBV7-9 and TRBJ2-2; D gene uncertain. This receptor was taken from a woman aged 25 to 45 in good health and CMV-seronegative. The material sequenced was PBMCs. The CDR3 loop is CASSPSSELFF. The DNA of the CDR3 is TGTGCCAGCAGCCCTAGTAGTGAGCTGTTTTTT.